These 22 T cell receptor beta chains were sequenced from one sample in a study of T cell changes during pregnancy in multiple sclerosis. The protocol was immunoSEQ multiplex PCR, while the TCRdb copy is restricted to in-frame clones and leaves out a portion. Seen here are over 30,000 clones, approximately 94% observed once, and the top ten hold 0.3% to 0.4%. Sequences were derived from CD4+ T cells from peripheral blood mononuclear cells, sampled after pregnancy. These receptors were taken from a female donor with multiple sclerosis, enrolled in a pregnancy study.

The chain has TRBV14 and TRBJ2-2, with 7 bases aligning to TRBD1. The CDR3 is 13 amino acids. Germline CDR1 and CDR2: SGHDN and FVKESK. Trimming took 4 bases from V and 5 from J; bases not matched to a gene: 1. The CDR3, as DNA: TGTGCCAGCAGCCGACAGGGAACCGGGGAGCTGTTTTTT. Translating it yields CASSRQGTGELFF.

J is TRBJ1-5 and V is TRBV19; D is possibly TRBD1 (5 bases). The CDR3 length is 14 residues. Germline V gene lookup returns CDR1 LNHDA and CDR2 SQIVND (reference sequence). Trimming removed 0 bases at V and 5 bases at J, with 8 bases between. The CDR3 here is CASSIDGRDQPQHF. The CDR3 DNA reads TGTGCCAGTAGTATAGACGGCAGGGATCAGCCCCAGCATTTT.

The chain uses TRBV21-1 and TRBJ1-1; no DNA check was done on the table's D call, TRBD1. TRBV21-1 corresponds to a pseudogene. The CDR3 sequence is 14 residues long. The CDR3 coding sequence is TGTGCCAGCACCAGACAGGGGTCCTACTTTGAAGCTTTCTTT. Amino acid sequence: CASTRQGSYFEAFF.

The chain employs TRBV12-5 and TRBJ2-2, with 11 positions matching TRBD1. The CDR3 consists of 16 residues. Losses at the gene ends were 6 bases for V and 2 bases for J; bases not matched to a gene: 5. Germline loops: CDR1 LGHNT, CDR2 FRNRAP. The CDR3 is CASGFGQGANTGELFF. The DNA of the CDR3 is TGTGCTAGTGGCTTTGGACAGGGGGCTAACACCGGGGAGCTGTTTTTT.

This clone was found a few times. V and J are TRBV18 and TRBJ2-7; 7 nucleotides align to TRBD1. This CDR3 region has 14 residues. Per the germline V gene, CDR1 is KGHSH and CDR2 is LQKENI. Losses at the gene ends were 3 bases for V and 3 bases for J; bases not matched to a gene: 5. The CDR3 sequence is CASSPRQGLYEQYF. The CDR3 DNA reads TGTGCCAGCTCACCGCGACAGGGTCTCTACGAGCAGTACTTC.

This clone showed up just once. J is TRBJ1-1 and V is TRBV7-9; tentative D call: TRBD1 (5 bases). Germline V gene sequence: CDR1 SEHNR, CDR2 FQNEAQ (reference sequence). Between the trimmed V and J ends, which lost 6 bases and 4 bases, there was a span of 18 bases. The CDR3 has 15 amino acids. CDR3 in DNA: TGTGCCAGCAGTGGCGGGACGGCAGTTGGCACTGAAGCTTTCTTT. Translated, it gives CASSGGTAVGTEAFF.

V and J are TRBV4-1 and TRBJ2-5, with D tentatively TRBD1 (6 bases). Looked up from germline, CDR1 is MGHRA and CDR2 is YSYEKL. This CDR3 contains 14 residues. V dropped 0 bases and J dropped 5 bases, with 10 bases sitting between them. The CDR3, as DNA: TGCGCCAGCAGCCAAGATGCGAGGGGGGAGACCCAGTACTTC. The encoded protein is CASSQDARGETQYF.

The V and J genes are TRBV2 and TRBJ2-7; TRBD2 matches at 7 bases. Germline values: CDR1 SNHLY, CDR2 FYNNEI. V was clipped by 6 bases and J by 4 bases; unmatched bases: 9. The CDR3 is 14 residues long. CDR3 DNA sequence: TGTGCCAGCAGGGGGTGGGGGGGTCTTTACGAGCAGTACTTC. Protein sequence: CASRGWGGLYEQYF.

The chain combines TRBV4-1 with TRBJ1-1; no firm D call. This CDR3 spans 16 amino acids. Germline V gene lookup returns CDR1 MGHRA and CDR2 YSYEKL. V gave up 2 bases and J gave up 6 bases, with 19 bases separating them. CDR3: CASSQTNMGFIAEAFF. CDR3 bases: TGCGCCAGCAGCCAAACCAACATGGGCTTTATCGCTGAAGCTTTCTTT.

V is TRBV11-1 and J is TRBJ1-1; D call uncertain. CDR3 length equals 13 residues. V shed 7 bases and J shed 1 base, with 10 bases lying between them. CDR1 is SGHAT, CDR2 FQDESV, per germline (reference sequence). CDR3 DNA: TGTGCCAGCACCCCTATAAGGAACACTGAAGCTTTCTTT. It codes for CASTPIRNTEAFF.

The chain uses TRBV12-2 and TRBJ2-7; TRBD2 is the table's D call and was not checked against the DNA. TRBV12-2 counts as a pseudogene. The CDR3 is made up of 20 amino acids. For the CDR3, the DNA is TGTGCAAGTCGCTTAGCGCATCTAGCGGGGGCCCAACGCCCCTCCTACGAGCAGTACTTC. Its translation: CASRLAHLAGAQRPSYEQYF.

CDR3: CASSSNSDRRETQYF. The CDR3 nucleotides are TGTGCCAGTAGTAGCAACAGTGACCGTCGAGAGACCCAGTACTTC. J is TRBJ2-5 and V is TRBV19; no definite D call. The CDR3 has 15 residues. Germline V gene lookup returns CDR1 LNHDA and CDR2 SQIVND (reference sequence). Between the trimmed V and J ends, which lost 4 bases and 4 bases, there was a span of 16 bases.

The V call is TRBV29-1, the J call TRBJ2-7, with D possibly matching TRBD2 (6 bases). CDR3 length equals 15 residues. Germline loops: CDR1 SQVTM, CDR2 ANQGSEA. The germline V and J ends were trimmed by 1 base and 0 bases, with 13 bases remaining between them. The chain's CDR3 is CSVEGAGFNSYEQYF. CDR3 DNA: TGCAGCGTTGAAGGAGCGGGCTTCAACTCCTACGAGCAGTACTTC.

This chain connects TRBV25-1 to TRBJ2-2; D uncertain. Trimming took off 3 bases at V and 7 bases at J, with 12 bases between the two ends. Germline V gives CDR1 MGHDK, CDR2 SYGVNS. The CDR3 runs 14 residues. The CDR3 here is CASSDYTVSGELFF. In nucleotides, the CDR3 is TGTGCCAGCAGTGATTACACAGTTAGCGGGGAGCTGTTTTTT.

V and J are TRBV7-9 and TRBJ1-2, with TRBD1 matching 10 bases. The CDR3 sequence is 15 residues long. Unmatched junction bases numbered 14, after V lost 8 bases and J lost 8 bases. Looked up from germline, CDR1 is SEHNR and CDR2 is FQNEAQ (reference sequence). CDR3 DNA: TGTGCCAGCGATCCACCCGGGACAGGGGCTTGGGGCTACACCTTC. Translated, it gives CASDPPGTGAWGYTF.

The V and J genes are TRBV7-8 and TRBJ2-7; 9 nucleotides align to TRBD1. The germline gives CDR1 SGHVS, CDR2 FQNEAQ. The V and J ends lost 4 bases and 3 bases, in that order; junction bases with no gene match: 25. The CDR3 is made up of 21 amino acids. The CDR3 is CASSSPWRTGVNRVTDYEQYF. The DNA for the CDR3 is TGTGCCAGCAGCTCCCCTTGGCGGACAGGGGTCAACCGAGTTACCGACTACGAGCAGTACTTC.

The chain is built from TRBV19 and TRBJ2-5, with a possible D match to TRBD2 (6 bases). Trimming stripped 3 bases from V and 5 bases from J, with 16 bases between. Germline CDR1 reads LNHDA; CDR2 reads SQIVND (reference sequence). The CDR3 loop spans 15 amino acids. As DNA, the CDR3 is TGTGCCAGTAGTATCGCTCCGGGACTGACGGAGACCCAGTACTTC. As protein: CASSIAPGLTETQYF.

Concerning this clone itself: In the same sample, other DNA sequences code for this CDR3. The genes are TRBV20-1 and TRBJ1-2; D unclear. CDR1 is DFQATT and CDR2 is SNEGSKA in the germline V gene (reference sequence). With 6 bases removed from V and 3 bases from J, the gap between germline ends came to 8 bases. This CDR3 contains 11 residues. Here the CDR3 reads CSATTDYGYTF. The DNA for the CDR3 is TGCAGTGCGACCACAGACTATGGCTACACCTTC.

The chain links TRBV19 to TRBJ2-2; D uncertain. Trimming left V 3 bases short and J 1 base short, with 3 bases between. From germline, CDR1 is LNHDA and CDR2 SQIVND (reference sequence). CDR3 size: 13 residues. The CDR3 loop reads CASSIQNTGELFF. The CDR3 coding sequence is TGTGCCAGTAGTATTCAGAACACCGGGGAGCTGTTTTTT.

J is TRBJ2-5 and V is TRBV7-8, with 10 bases matching TRBD2. The CDR3 has 16 amino acids. V trimming: 5 bases; J trimming: 9 bases; junction bases outside the gene matches: 15. Per the germline V gene, CDR1 is SGHVS and CDR2 is FQNEAQ. CDR3 residues: CASSQRLGLAVLAQYF. The CDR3 DNA reads TGTGCCAGCAGCCAGAGGCTTGGACTAGCGGTCTTGGCCCAGTACTTC.

The chain carries TRBV7-6 and TRBJ2-6; maybe TRBD1 (6 bases). The V gene's germline CDR1 is SGHVS and CDR2 FNYEAQ. This CDR3 spans 16 amino acids. Trimming shortened V by 1 base and J by 4 bases, and 11 bases separated the two germline ends. The CDR3 loop reads CASSLDYRVGANVLTF. DNA of the CDR3: TGTGCCAGCAGCTTAGACTACAGGGTCGGGGCCAACGTCCTGACTTTC.

This chain joins TRBV7-2 and TRBJ1-5; 7 bases map to TRBD1. The junction had 4 bases not matched to a gene; V was cut back by 4 bases and J by 7 bases. Germline CDR1 reads SGHTA; CDR2 reads FQGNSA. The CDR3 loop spans 13 amino acids. The CDR3 bases are TGTGCCAGCAGCTACAGGGGTGGGCAGCCCCAGCATTTT. It translates to CASSYRGGQPQHF.